This TCR beta chain was recovered during a study of chemoradiotherapy in HPV16-positive cancers. For this clone: Its specificity is unknown.

The CDR3 totals 13 residues. Germline CDR1 SGHRS, CDR2 YFSETQ. The V gene lost 0 bases and the J gene lost 5 bases, with 8 bases spanning the gap. General study findings and limits: For HPV16-positive patients, expanding HPV-responsive T cells associated with longer recurrence-free survival. Candidate HPV-specific clones and E7-related TCR motifs grew in tumor during treatment.

Only in-frame clones appear in the TCRdb table, and some are missing; sequencing was by immunoSEQ multiplex PCR. The sample includes about 35,000 clones, over 80% seen only once; the top ten take about 3.6%. The sequenced sample was blood, obtained from a patient who underwent chemoradiotherapy. This chain uses TRBV5-1 with TRBJ1-2; D is ambiguous. The receptor was isolated from a human donor with HPV-associated anogenital cancer. The CDR3 spells CASSLEGPYGYTF. The CDR3 region has the DNA TGCGCCAGCAGCTTGGAAGGTCCATATGGCTACACCTTC.